This is a list of T cell receptor beta chains from one sample in a study of regulatory T cells in long-lasting Graves disease. MiXCR, applied by TCRdb to the multiplex PCR reads, yields one record per CDR3 protein. The repertoire holds hundreds of thousands of distinct CDR3 sequences, with roughly 14% as singletons. These sequences were also reported in another study, on T cells in Graves' hyperthyroidism and ophthalmopathy.

The sequencing here drew on peripheral blood mononuclear cells (PBMCs), taken at new diagnosis, from a patient treated with antithyroid drugs. Receptors originate from a man aged 30-40 years with Graves disease. Each CDR3 is given with its conserved first and last residue. D genes are given only for firm matches. A row's size may be missing; if present it is once, few, many or a size class.

D gene: .; V gene: TRBV20-1; J gene: TRBJ1-2; clone size: few; CDR3 DNA: TGCAGTGTAGAGGGGGGGGGAGGATACTATGGCTACACCTTC; CDR3 protein: CSVEGGGGYYGYTF
D gene: TRBD1; V gene: TRBV29-1; J gene: TRBJ1-4; clone size: few; CDR3 DNA: TGCAGCGTAGGACAGGGCGTTACTAATGAAAAACTGTTTTTT; CDR3 protein: CSVGQGVTNEKLFF
D gene: .; V gene: TRBV19; J gene: TRBJ1-1; clone size: .; CDR3 DNA: TGTGCCAGTAGTATGGGGGGCACTGAAGCTTTCTTT; CDR3 protein: CASSMGGTEAFF
D gene: TRBD1; V gene: TRBV29-1; J gene: TRBJ2-3; clone size: many; CDR3 DNA: TGCAGCGGTTCGACAGGGGGAGATACGCAGTATTTT; CDR3 protein: CSGSTGGDTQYF
D gene: TRBD2; V gene: TRBV11-2; J gene: TRBJ2-5; clone size: many; CDR3 DNA: TGTGCCAGCAGCACTGGGACTAGCCGAAACCAAGAGACCCAGTACTTC; CDR3 protein: CASSTGTSRNQETQYF
D gene: .; V gene: TRBV16; J gene: TRBJ1-4; clone size: few; CDR3 DNA: TGTGCCAGCAGCCCCGGGGGGGGCCGACTGTTTTTT; CDR3 protein: CASSPGGGRLFF
D gene: TRBD2; V gene: TRBV6-1; J gene: TRBJ2-1; clone size: many; CDR3 DNA: TGTGCCAGCAGCCTAAGTCGGACTAGCGGGAGGGACAGCTCCTACAATGAGCAGTTCTTC; CDR3 protein: CASSLSRTSGRDSSYNEQFF
D gene: .; V gene: TRBV6-2/TRBV6-3; J gene: TRBJ1-4; clone size: many; CDR3 DNA: TGTGCCAGCAGTTTACAGGGAACTAATGAAAAACTGTTTTTT; CDR3 protein: CASSLQGTNEKLFF
D gene: TRBD2; V gene: TRBV19; J gene: TRBJ2-1; clone size: .; CDR3 DNA: TGTGCCAGTAAGGCCCTCGAGTCCGGGAGGGCCGGGAATGAGCAGTTCTTC; CDR3 protein: CASKALESGRAGNEQFF
D gene: .; V gene: TRBV13; J gene: TRBJ2-2; clone size: .; CDR3 DNA: TGTGCCAGCAGCCCCGTTGGCCCGAGGACCTACACCGGGGAGCTGTTTTTT; CDR3 protein: CASSPVGPRTYTGELFF
D gene: TRBD1; V gene: TRBV24-1; J gene: TRBJ2-2; clone size: few; CDR3 DNA: TGTGCCACCAGTGATTTCTCTCCGGGACAGTTAACCGGGGAGCTGTTTTTT; CDR3 protein: CATSDFSPGQLTGELFF
D gene: TRBD1; V gene: TRBV20-1; J gene: TRBJ1-3; clone size: .; CDR3 DNA: TGCAGTGCCCCCCTCGACAGGGACGGAAACACCATATATTTT; CDR3 protein: CSAPLDRDGNTIYF
D gene: TRBD2; V gene: TRBV28; J gene: TRBJ2-1; clone size: few; CDR3 DNA: TGTGCCAGCAGTCTTACAGCGGGAGGGGGATACAATGAGCAGTCCTTC; CDR3 protein: CASSLTAGGGYNEQSF
D gene: TRBD2; V gene: TRBV12-3/TRBV12-4; J gene: TRBJ2-1; clone size: many; CDR3 DNA: TGTGCCAGCAGTTTGAGACTAGCGGGAGGGCCGAATGAGCAGTTCTTC; CDR3 protein: CASSLRLAGGPNEQFF
D gene: .; V gene: TRBV5-6; J gene: TRBJ1-3; clone size: .; CDR3 DNA: TGTGCCAGCAGCTTCGGGGTTCCTGGAAACACTATATATTTT; CDR3 protein: CASSFGVPGNTIYF